The present T cell receptor (beta chain) was sequenced within a study of cytotoxic CD8 clonotypes in ibrutinib-treated CLL. Turning to the study itself: Response specimens were obtained following a median treatment duration of approximately 13 months, with a range of 6 to 36.

V lost 8 bases, J lost 3 bases, and 14 bases lay in between. The CDR3 contains 13 residues. Germline loops: CDR1 MDHEN, CDR2 SYDVKM. Clones were sequenced by immunoSEQ multiplex PCR, and TCRdb holds only the in-frame ones, with some missing. The data show roughly 250,000 clones, around three quarters seen once. The sequencing used PBMCs, collected after 24 months of ibrutinib treatment. This chain joins TRBV28 and TRBJ2-7, with D perhaps TRBD1 (6 bases). The clonotype comes from a human donor with chronic lymphocytic leukemia. CDR3 coding DNA: TGTGCCAGCTCTCCGGGACAAAACTACGAGCAGTACTTC. Its protein is CASSPGQNYEQYF.